The 15 T cell receptor beta chains below were found in one sample sequenced in a study of T cell responses to AZD1222 COVID-19 vaccine. Sequencing was performed with immunoSEQ multiplex PCR; in TCRdb, only in-frame clones are kept and a portion is missing. The repertoire has about 140,000 clones, around 90% of them found once; the top ten carry 6.5% to 8%. The specimen was peripheral blood, collected 28 days after the second dose of the MenACWY control vaccine. These receptors were collected from an adult who received the MenACWY meningococcal vaccine as a control.

This sequence joins TRBV7-2 and TRBJ1-4; TRBD1 agrees at 8 bases. The junction had 5 bases not matched to a gene; V was cut back by 5 bases and J by 0 bases. Germline assignment: CDR1 SGHTA and CDR2 FQGNSA. This CDR3 has 16 residues. CDR3 coding DNA: TGTGCCAGCAGCCAGGGACAGGCGACAACTAATGAAAAACTGTTTTTT. Its protein product is CASSQGQATTNEKLFF. Drawing the rest from reference TRBV7-2 and TRBJ1-4, the complete variable domain is GAGVSQSPSNKVTEKGKDVELRCDPISGHTALYWYRQSLGQGLEFLIYFQGNSAPDKSGLPSDRFSAERTGGSVSTLTIQRTQQEDSAVYLCASSQGQATTNEKLFFGSGTQLSVL.

The J gene is TRBJ1-1, the V gene TRBV11-1, with 10 bases that match TRBD1. Germline V gene sequence: CDR1 SGHAT, CDR2 FQDESV (reference sequence). The CDR3 extends over 15 amino acids. Trimming at V came to 5 bases and at J to 4 bases, leaving 7 bases not matched to a gene. The chain's CDR3 is CASSLGQGVGTEAFF. CDR3 bases: TGTGCCAGCAGCCTTGGACAGGGGGTGGGCACTGAAGCTTTCTTT.

CDR3 sequence: CATISGQGYQPQHF. DNA for the CDR3: TGTGCCACCATCTCTGGACAGGGATATCAGCCCCAGCATTTT. The V gene is TRBV6-5, the J gene TRBJ1-5, with 8 bases lining up with TRBD1. This CDR3 comprises 14 residues. Germline-derived CDR1 and CDR2 are MNHEY and SVGAGI. V shed 10 bases, J shed 5 bases, and the junction held 10 bases outside the gene matches.

The CDR3 is CASSELSGPSGELFF. CDR3 nucleotide sequence: TGTGCCAGCAGTGAACTGAGCGGTCCGTCCGGGGAGCTGTTTTTT. The rearrangement joins TRBV6-1 to TRBJ2-2, with a weak D call TRBD2 (5 bases). V was pared by 2 bases and J by 6 bases, with 13 bases between. The CDR3 has 15 amino acids. Germline CDR1 MNHNS, CDR2 SASEGT.

The chain is built from TRBV7-2 and TRBJ1-5; TRBD1 aligns across 8 bases. Germline-derived CDR1 and CDR2 are SGHTA and FQGNSA. Losses at the gene ends were 5 bases for V and 4 bases for J; bases not matched to a gene: 7. This CDR3 spans 15 amino acids. CDR3 region: CASSTSGGGNQPQHF. DNA for the CDR3: TGTGCCAGCAGCACTTCAGGGGGCGGTAATCAGCCCCAGCATTTT.

V usage is TRBV19 and J usage is TRBJ2-3; 9 nucleotides line up with TRBD2. The CDR3 is made up of 15 amino acids. The V segment lost 5 bases and the J segment 5 bases; nucleotides outside the gene matches: 8. Germline V gene lookup returns CDR1 LNHDA and CDR2 SQIVND (reference sequence). The DNA for the CDR3 is TGTGCCAGTAGTTTCGTAGCGGGAGCGGTAGATACGCAGTATTTT. Its translation: CASSFVAGAVDTQYF.

CDR3 bases: TGTGCCAGCAGACGGGGAGGGGGCGGGTGCTACACCTTC. This encodes CASRRGGGGCYTF. V is TRBV6-4 and J is TRBJ1-2, with TRBD1 identical over 7 bases. The germline CDR1 and CDR2 sequences are MRHNA and SNTAGT. V lost 6 bases and J lost 9; bases outside the gene matches: 10. The CDR3 consists of 13 residues.

The rearrangement uses TRBV7-8 and TRBJ2-1; 11 positions agree with TRBD2. The length of the CDR3 is 19 residues. Trimming cost V 8 bases and J 2 bases; bases outside gene matches: 17. The germline CDR1 and CDR2 sequences are SGHVS and FQNEAQ. CDR3 region: CASGKGVAGGIGAYNEQFF. CDR3 sequence (DNA): TGTGCCAGCGGGAAAGGGGTAGCGGGAGGGATTGGCGCCTACAATGAGCAGTTCTTC.

This chain links TRBV7-2 with TRBJ1-3, with D possibly being TRBD1 (6 bases). This CDR3 is built from 16 residues. Trimming shortened V by 6 bases and J by 0 bases, and 15 bases separated the two germline ends. Germline assignment: CDR1 SGHTA and CDR2 FQGNSA. In DNA, the CDR3 is TGTGCCAGCAGTCGAGGAGGGGGAGCCTCTGGAAACACCATATATTTT. Translating gives CASSRGGGASGNTIYF.

The chain carries TRBV16 and TRBJ1-3, with a weak D call TRBD1 (5 bases). Germline V gives CDR1 KGHSY, CDR2 FQNENV. V lost 3 bases and J 2 bases, leaving 8 bases between the germline ends. This CDR3 spans 14 amino acids. The CDR3 sequence: CASSQGTAGNTIYF. DNA of the CDR3: TGTGCCAGCAGCCAGGGGACGGCTGGAAACACCATATATTTT.

The chain recombines TRBV6-4 with TRBJ1-6; 9 bases match TRBD1. The CDR3 is 14 residues long. Losses at the gene ends were 6 bases for V and 9 bases for J; bases not matched to a gene: 6. Germline CDR1 MRHNA, CDR2 SNTAGT. The DNA of the CDR3 is TGTGCCAGCAGCAGGACAGGGGAGAGTTCACCCCTCCACTTT. This translates into CASSRTGESSPLHF.

The chain employs TRBV19 and TRBJ2-5, with 9 bases matching TRBD2. The germline gives CDR1 LNHDA, CDR2 SQIVND (reference sequence). J gave up 4 bases and V 5 bases, and 5 bases lay outside the gene matches. This CDR3 has 14 residues. CDR3 sequence reads: CASSWTSDGETQYF. Here the CDR3 DNA reads TGTGCCAGTAGTTGGACTAGCGATGGAGAGACCCAGTACTTC.

This clone appeared once. The V call is TRBV25-1, the J call TRBJ2-1; 9 nucleotides match TRBD2. The germline V gene encodes CDR1 MGHDK and CDR2 SYGVNS. V shed 3 bases, J shed 5 bases, and the junction held 8 bases outside the gene matches. This CDR3 spans 16 amino acids. CDR3 coding DNA: TGTGCCAGCAGTGAGGTTAATAGCGGGAGAAACAATGAGCAGTTCTTC. Protein: CASSEVNSGRNNEQFF.

The genes are TRBV28 and TRBJ2-1; D uncertain. Trimming took 5 bases from V and 6 from J, leaving 14 bases between them. The CDR3 runs 14 residues. Germline values: CDR1 MDHEN, CDR2 SYDVKM. CDR3 nucleotide sequence: TGTGCCAGCAGTCCTACGCTGGGGTTCAATGAGCAGTTCTTC. This translates into CASSPTLGFNEQFF.

The chain uses TRBV6-5 and TRBJ1-1, with 7 positions matching TRBD1. V shed 6 bases, J shed 5 bases, and the junction held 9 bases outside the gene matches. Germline loops: CDR1 MNHEY, CDR2 SVGAGI. This CDR3 has 14 residues. In DNA form, the CDR3 reads TGTGCCAGCAGATCACAGGGGTCTGCGACTGAAGCTTTCTTT. Translated: CASRSQGSATEAFF.